What follows are 14 T cell receptor beta chains derived from one specimen sequenced in a study of T-cell reconstitution after alpha-beta-depleted transplantation in children. Preparation of the TCRbeta library used unique molecular identifiers. One entry per CDR3 protein results from TCRdb running MiXCR on the PCR reads. The table records a few hundred thousand distinct CDR3 sequences, approximately 20% of them present only once. Sequencing was performed on PBMCs from the stem cell graft donor, taken from the stem cell graft. These TCRs come from a human donor who donated a stem cell graft to a child with acute lymphoblastic leukemia.

The chain has TRBV4-2 and TRBJ2-7; 7 positions match TRBD2. The V gene's germline CDR1 is LGHNA and CDR2 YNFKEQ. The CDR3 loop spans 17 amino acids. The ends lost 0 bases at V and 0 bases at J; junction bases unmatched: 8. The DNA for the CDR3 is TGTGCCAGCAGCCAAGAAAGAGGCGGGAGCCACTCCTACGAGCAGTACTTC. It yields the protein CASSQERGGSHSYEQYF.

This clonotype was counted between two and nine times. V and J are TRBV6-5 and TRBJ2-3; no definite D call. CDR3 length equals 11 residues. V shed 8 bases and J shed 6 bases, with 9 bases lying between them. Germline CDR1 and CDR2: MNHEY and SVGAGI. The CDR3 is CASARRDTQYF. The CDR3 DNA follows: TGTGCCAGCGCGCGTAGGGATACGCAGTATTTT.

The chain joins TRBV12-3 or TRBV12-4 to TRBJ2-1; 15 bases are shared with TRBD2. J lost 8 bases, V lost 6 bases, and 11 bases had no gene match. The CDR3 runs to 17 residues. DNA of the CDR3: TGTGCCAGCAGCCCAGGACTAGCGGGAGGGCTCCAGGATGAGCAGTTCTTC. Its translation: CASSPGLAGGLQDEQFF.

This chain connects TRBV6-1 to TRBJ2-7, with 11 bases matching TRBD2. The junction had 8 bases not matched to a gene; V was cut back by 7 bases and J by 3 bases. This CDR3 spans 15 amino acids. Germline V gene sequence: CDR1 MNHNS, CDR2 SASEGT. The chain's CDR3 is CASTDISGRGYEQYF. CDR3 nucleotides: TGTGCCAGCACCGACATTAGCGGGAGGGGCTACGAGCAGTACTTC.

The chain combines TRBV12-3 or TRBV12-4 with TRBJ1-1, with 7 bases matching TRBD1. The CDR3 consists of 13 residues. Trimming removed 5 bases from V and 7 bases from J; junction bases left unmatched: 7. The CDR3 DNA sequence: TGTGCCAGCAGTAAAGGGACAGAACTTGAAGCTTTCTTT. This translates into CASSKGTELEAFF.

In its sample, this clonotype was seen many times. The rearrangement uses TRBV20-1 and TRBJ1-6; the match to TRBD1 covers 8 bases. This CDR3 region has 14 residues. Germline assignment: CDR1 DFQATT and CDR2 SNEGSKA (reference sequence). J gave up 5 bases and V 6 bases, and 6 bases lay outside the gene matches. The CDR3 DNA reads as TGCAGTGCCCAGGACAGGGAGGATAATTCACCCCTCCACTTT. This sequence encodes CSAQDREDNSPLHF.

This clonotype was counted only a few times. This chain joins TRBV7-8 and TRBJ2-2, with a weak D call TRBD2 (5 bases). This CDR3 is 18 amino acids long. With 1 base removed from V and 6 bases from J, the gap between germline ends came to 21 bases. Germline assignment: CDR1 SGHVS and CDR2 FQNEAQ. The CDR3 spells CASSLDPEGSSSAGELFF. The CDR3 DNA reads TGTGCCAGCAGCTTAGACCCCGAGGGCAGCTCTTCCGCCGGGGAGCTGTTTTTT.

The chain combines TRBV11-3 with TRBJ2-3; D is unclear. Per the germline V gene, CDR1 is SGHNT and CDR2 is YENEEA. V was trimmed by 0 bases and J by 5 bases, leaving 9 bases between them. This CDR3 spans 14 amino acids. The CDR3 is CASSLDASKDTQYF. The CDR3 DNA reads as TGTGCCAGCAGCTTAGATGCCAGTAAAGATACGCAGTATTTT. The whole variable domain, filled in from reference TRBV11-3 and TRBJ2-3, reads EAGVVQSPRYKIIEKKQPVAFWCNPISGHNTLYWYLQNLGQGPELLIRYENEEAVDDSQLPKDRFSAERLKGVDSTLKIQPAELGDSAVYLCASSLDASKDTQYFGPGTRLTVL.

This clonotype was detected a few times. The V call is TRBV5-1, the J call TRBJ1-1; 11 bases line up with TRBD1. CDR1 and CDR2 (germline): SGHRS, YFSETQ. J gave up 7 bases and V 1 base, and 3 bases lay outside the gene matches. This CDR3 is built from 14 residues. CDR3 in amino acids: CASSLWTGGDEAFF. In DNA, the CDR3 is TGCGCCAGCAGCTTGTGGACAGGGGGCGATGAAGCTTTCTTT.

This clonotype was seen a handful of times. This chain links TRBV5-1 with TRBJ2-7; weak D call: TRBD2 (6 bases). The CDR3 is made up of 14 amino acids. Trimming removed 6 bases at V and 7 bases at J, with 20 bases between. The germline gives CDR1 SGHRS, CDR2 YFSETQ. The CDR3 region is CASKNGGPSDEQYF. The CDR3 nucleotides read TGCGCCAGCAAAAACGGAGGGCCCTCGGATGAGCAGTACTTC.

This clonotype showed up just a few times. The chain joins TRBV9 to TRBJ2-7; D is tentatively TRBD1 or TRBD2 (5 bases each). CDR1 and CDR2 from the germline V gene are SGDLS and YYNGEE. Trimming pared 5 bases from V and 0 bases from J, leaving 12 bases between. This CDR3 is built from 14 residues. The CDR3 sequence: CASSDPGASYEQYF. DNA of the CDR3: TGTGCCAGCAGTGACCCCGGGGCCTCCTACGAGCAGTACTTC.

V is TRBV7-9 and J is TRBJ1-3; TRBD1 might be the D (5 bases). This CDR3 is built from 15 residues. Germline CDR1 is SEHNR and CDR2 is FQNEAQ (reference sequence). V was cut by 2 bases and J by 3 bases, with 11 bases left in between. The CDR3 reads CASSLLKGNGNTIYF. The DNA for the CDR3 is TGTGCCAGCAGCTTATTGAAGGGGAATGGAAACACCATATATTTT. The complete variable domain, with remaining parts taken from reference TRBV7-9 and TRBJ1-3, reads DTGVSQNPRHKITKRGQNVTFRCDPISEHNRLYWYRQTLGQGPEFLTYFQNEAQLEKSRLLSDRFSAERPKGSFSTLEIQRTEQGDSAMYLCASSLLKGNGNTIYFGEGSWLTVV.

This clonotype has more than one count but fewer than ten. The DNA for the CDR3 is TGTGCCAGCAGTGAATATCGTATGGGAGGCGAGCAGTACTTC. It encodes CASSEYRMGGEQYF. The chain is built from TRBV6-1 and TRBJ2-7; weak D call: TRBD2 (6 bases). Germline CDR1 and CDR2: MNHNS and SASEGT. Trimming cost V 2 bases and J 6 bases, with 14 bases left between them. This CDR3 contains 14 residues.

Points on this clonotype: At one end the junction does not follow the germline gene, possibly because of a read error. The chain links TRBV3-1 to TRBJ2-5, with D hard to call. The CDR3 spans 10 residues. Per the germline V gene, CDR1 is LGHDT and CDR2 is YNNKEL (reference sequence). The CDR3 DNA sequence: TGTGCCAGCAGCCAAGCCTCCGTTTTCTTC. Translation: CASSQASVFF.